This section outlines one TCR beta chain sequence together with its context. These data are taken from a study of cytomegalovirus exposure and HLA in healthy donors. Healthy individuals who donated bone marrow served as the donors. Germline V gene sequence: CDR1 MGHDK, CDR2 SYGVNS. Trimming took 8 bases from V and 0 from J, leaving 12 bases between them. There are 14 residues in the CDR3. The PCR made use of 60 Vbeta and 13 Jbeta primers. This table comes from immunoSEQ multiplex PCR, and its TCRdb copy is limited to in-frame clones, with some not included. Of about 57,000 clones detected, approximately 80% appear once; the ten largest clones hold around 4.7%.

J is TRBJ2-3 and V is TRBV25-1; the D gene is possibly TRBD1 (6 bases). The sample comprised PBMCs. The receptor comes from a man aged 25-45 years in good health and CMV-seronegative. This CDR3 is CASAGQPSTDTQYF. CDR3 coding DNA: TGTGCCAGCGCCGGACAGCCTAGCACAGATACGCAGTATTTT.